The 2 T cell receptor beta chains in this list originate from one sample, sequenced in a study of brain metastases from non-small cell lung cancer. Generated by immunoSEQ multiplex PCR, the TCRdb table keeps only in-frame clones and is missing some. The data hold approximately 1,800 clones, with roughly nine tenths observed a single time. The sequenced material came from primary lung tumor tissue. Receptors were obtained from a donor at least 40 years old with non-small cell lung cancer.

The chain has TRBV19 and TRBJ2-3, with TRBD1 matching 8 bases. With V trimmed by 5 bases and J by 4 bases, 8 bases remained unmatched. Germline V gene sequence: CDR1 LNHDA, CDR2 SQIVND (reference sequence). The CDR3 loop spans 15 amino acids. CDR3 sequence (DNA): TGTGCCAGTAGTTACAGGGGGTTGAACGCAGATACGCAGTATTTT. Protein: CASSYRGLNADTQYF.

The CDR3 is CASSKVGNTIYF. CDR3 coding DNA: TGTGCCAGCTCGAAGGTTGGAAACACCATATATTTT. V is TRBV18 and J is TRBJ1-3; D is unresolved. The V end was cut by 6 bases, the J end by 3 bases, with 6 bases between. CDR3 length: 12 residues. CDR1 is KGHSH, CDR2 LQKENI, per germline.